Reported below is one TCR beta chain. What it binds is not known. The entirety of the isolated RNA underwent reverse transcription, so expressed TCRB transcripts were sequenced. TCRdb's table, derived via immunoSEQ multiplex PCR, lists solely in-frame clones and lacks some. The sample lists hundreds of thousands of clones, roughly 12% occurring once. This sample is drawn from a study of beta chain features in type 1 diabetes. Trimming stripped 4 bases from V and 4 bases from J, with 19 bases between. Germline CDR1 reads SQVTM; CDR2 reads ANQGSEA. This CDR3 region has 15 residues. Study observations and caveats: Insertions at VDJ junctions were less frequent in type 1 diabetes patients. These patients also deleted more nucleotides at the same junctions. PCR could preferentially amplify shorter templates, alike in patients and controls. An over-representation of cells with high TCR expression could result from cDNA sequencing. TCRB CDR3 length was moderately but significantly reduced in all four CD4+ subsets of Type 1 diabetes patients.

The chain joins TRBV29-1 to TRBJ1-2, with D possibly matching TRBD1 (6 bases). The specimen sequenced was naive CD4+ T cells from blood. The TCR originated in a man between 18 and 35 years old in good health. CDR3 coding DNA: TGCAGCGTTGTTAAGCTCCTCAAAGGGGGCTATGGCTACACCTTC. Amino acids: CSVVKLLKGGYGYTF.